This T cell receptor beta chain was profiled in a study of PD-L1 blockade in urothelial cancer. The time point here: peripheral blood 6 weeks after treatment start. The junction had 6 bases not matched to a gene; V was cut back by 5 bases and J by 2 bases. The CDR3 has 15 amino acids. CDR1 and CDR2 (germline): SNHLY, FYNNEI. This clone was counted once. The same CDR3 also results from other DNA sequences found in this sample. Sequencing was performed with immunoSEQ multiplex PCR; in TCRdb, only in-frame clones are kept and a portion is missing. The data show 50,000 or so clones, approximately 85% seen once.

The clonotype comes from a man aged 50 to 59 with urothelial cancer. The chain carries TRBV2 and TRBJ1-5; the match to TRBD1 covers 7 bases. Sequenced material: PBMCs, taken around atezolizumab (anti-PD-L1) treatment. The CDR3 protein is CASSPQGTGNQPQHF. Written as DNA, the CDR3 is TGTGCCAGCAGTCCACAGGGGACGGGCAATCAGCCCCAGCATTTT. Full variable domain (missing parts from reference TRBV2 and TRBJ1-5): EPEVTQTPSHQVTQMGQEVILRCVPISNHLYFYWYRQILGQKVEFLVSFYNNEISEKSEIFDDQFSVERPDGSNFTLKIRSTKLEDSAMYFCASSPQGTGNQPQHFGDGTRLSIL.